This T cell receptor (beta chain) is from a study of T-cell memory formation after mild COVID-19. Findings and limits, study-wide: Prior to infection, memory already included some responding clones, suggesting cross-reactive memory joined. Among CD4+ contracting clones, most were CM and EM, and CD8+ ones EMRA.

Germline V gives CDR1 MNHNY, CDR2 SVGAGI (reference sequence). V was cut by 5 bases and J by 5 bases, with 12 bases left in between. The CDR3 runs to 13 residues. Of note for this clonotype: Its antigen is still unknown.

In TCRdb, the 5' RACE reads were re-called with MiXCR into one record per CDR3 protein. The sample contains approximately 180,000 distinct CDR3 sequences, 16% of which appear only once. The TCR sequence derives from an adult woman who had mild COVID-19 (a few samples of this study predate the infection). Cell type and time point are not known. The V call is TRBV6-6, the J call TRBJ1-1; D is ambiguous. Sequencing was performed on PBMCs or a T cell subset sorted from them (not recorded which). Here the CDR3 reads CASSRSLRTEAFF. The CDR3 region has the DNA TGTGCCAGCAGTAGATCACTGAGGACTGAAGCTTTCTTT.